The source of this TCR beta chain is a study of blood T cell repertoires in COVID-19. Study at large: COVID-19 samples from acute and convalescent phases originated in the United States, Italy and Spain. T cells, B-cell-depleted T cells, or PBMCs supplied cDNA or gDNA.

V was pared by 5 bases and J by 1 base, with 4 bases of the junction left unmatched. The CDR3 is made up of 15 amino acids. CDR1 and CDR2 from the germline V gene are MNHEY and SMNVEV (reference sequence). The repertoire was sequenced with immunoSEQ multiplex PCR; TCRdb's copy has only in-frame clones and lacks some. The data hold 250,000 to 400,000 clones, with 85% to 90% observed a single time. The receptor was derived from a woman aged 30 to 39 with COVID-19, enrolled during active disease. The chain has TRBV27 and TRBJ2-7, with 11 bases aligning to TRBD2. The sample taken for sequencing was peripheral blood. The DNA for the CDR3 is TGTGCCAGCAGTCTAAGGACTAGCGGGTCCTACGAGCAGTACTTC. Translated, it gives CASSLRTSGSYEQYF.